Presented here are 14 T cell receptor beta chains from one specimen sequenced in a study of blood T cell repertoires in COVID-19. The repertoire was sequenced with immunoSEQ multiplex PCR; TCRdb's copy has only in-frame clones and lacks some. The sample contains 650,000 to 800,000 clones, more than 80% of which appear only once. Sequencing was carried out using peripheral blood. The receptor source for this set is a young woman with acute or convalescent COVID-19.

In nucleotides, the CDR3 is TGTGCCAGCAGTCTGGGGACAGGGATAGGCGAGCAGTACTTC. Protein: CASSLGTGIGEQYF. The V and J genes are TRBV27 and TRBJ2-7, with 9 nucleotides matching TRBD1. In germline, CDR1 is MNHEY, CDR2 SMNVEV (reference sequence). V gave up 5 bases and J gave up 6 bases; unmatched junction bases: 8. This CDR3 contains 14 residues.

The DNA for the CDR3 is TGTGCCAGCAGCGAGACGAGGGGGCAGGATAATTCACCCCTCCACTTT. Translation: CASSETRGQDNSPLHF. The rearrangement joins TRBV9 to TRBJ1-6; 7 nucleotides match TRBD1. The CDR3 has 16 amino acids. The ends lost 3 bases at V and 5 bases at J; junction bases unmatched: 8. Germline values: CDR1 SGDLS, CDR2 YYNGEE.

This chain links TRBV7-3 with TRBJ1-1, with TRBD1 matching over 8 bases. After removal of 5 bases from V and 2 bases from J, the junction contained 4 bases not matched to a gene. The CDR3 spans 14 residues. The germline V gene has CDR1 SGHTA and CDR2 FQGTGA. DNA for the CDR3: TGTGCCAGCAGCCGACAGGGGACAAACACTGAAGCTTTCTTT. This translates into CASSRQGTNTEAFF.

The chain couples TRBV30 to TRBJ1-3, with D maybe TRBD1 (6 bases). In germline, CDR1 is GTSNPN, CDR2 SVGIG (reference sequence). V lost 1 base, J lost 4 bases, and 17 bases lay in between. This CDR3 contains 16 residues. CDR3: CAWSAPGGLEGNTIYF. The CDR3 nucleotides are TGTGCCTGGAGTGCTCCGGGGGGGCTGGAAGGAAACACCATATATTTT.

The V gene is TRBV28, the J gene TRBJ2-7, with 8 bases identical to TRBD1. With V trimmed by 6 bases and J by 0 bases, 7 bases remained unmatched. Germline assignment: CDR1 MDHEN and CDR2 SYDVKM. The CDR3 is 15 amino acids. This CDR3 reads CASRATGGRSYEQYF. In DNA form, the CDR3 reads TGTGCCAGCAGAGCTACAGGGGGTCGCTCCTACGAGCAGTACTTC.

CDR3 region: CASKGTGGSGELFF. The CDR3 nucleotides read TGTGCCAGCAAGGGGACAGGGGGCAGCGGGGAGCTGTTTTTT. The rearrangement links TRBV27 to TRBJ2-2, with 12 bases identical to TRBD1. This CDR3 is 14 amino acids long. Germline CDR1 MNHEY, CDR2 SMNVEV (reference sequence). Trimming removed 7 bases from V and 7 bases from J; junction bases left unmatched: 4.

This chain joins TRBV2 and TRBJ2-7; 7 bases match TRBD1. The V gene end was trimmed by 6 bases and the J gene end by 5 bases; junction bases not matched to a gene: 10. This CDR3 region has 14 residues. Germline V gene sequence: CDR1 SNHLY, CDR2 FYNNEI. The CDR3 DNA reads TGTGCCAGCAGGCGGCAGGGGGTATCGGACGAGCAGTACTTC. It is translated as CASRRQGVSDEQYF. Variable domain in full (rest from reference TRBV2 and TRBJ2-7): EPEVTQTPSHQVTQMGQEVILRCVPISNHLYFYWYRQILGQKVEFLVSFYNNEISEKSEIFDDQFSVERPDGSNFTLKIRSTKLEDSAMYFCASRRQGVSDEQYFGPGTRLTVT.

V gene TRBV7-2 combines with J gene TRBJ1-5, with D perhaps matching TRBD1 (5 bases). This CDR3 has 14 residues. V lost 4 bases and J lost 1, with 8 bases in between. The germline CDR1 and CDR2 sequences are SGHTA and FQGNSA. This CDR3 is CASSSRDSNQPQHF. CDR3 in DNA: TGTGCCAGCAGCTCGCGGGACAGCAATCAGCCCCAGCATTTT.

This chain links TRBV4-1 with TRBJ1-3; D possibly corresponds to TRBD1 (6 bases). This CDR3 has 16 amino acids. Trimming took off 4 bases at V and 2 bases at J, with 15 bases between the two ends. Germline CDR1 MGHRA, CDR2 YSYEKL. The CDR3 loop is CASSPTLTGTGNTIYF. The CDR3 coding sequence is TGCGCCAGCAGCCCCACTCTTACAGGGACTGGAAACACCATATATTTT.

With respect to this clone: A read error may produce the germline difference seen at one junction end. The genes are TRBV6-1 and TRBJ2-1, with 8 bases matching TRBD2. CDR3 size: 14 residues. CDR1 is MNHNS and CDR2 is SASEGT in the germline V gene. This CDR3 reads CASREGGGLGEQFF. CDR3 sequence (DNA): TGTGCCAGCAGGGAAGGCGGGGGGTTAGGGGAGCAGTTCTTC.

The chain combines TRBV6-5 with TRBJ1-5, with D possibly TRBD1 on 6 matching bases. This CDR3 comprises 14 residues. The V end lost 0 bases, the J end lost 8 bases, and 11 bases lay between the germline ends. Germline-derived CDR1 and CDR2 are MNHEY and SVGAGI. DNA for the CDR3: TGTGCCAGCAGTTACTCGTTGGGGGCTGAGCCCCAGCATTTT. Its protein is CASSYSLGAEPQHF.

This chain joins TRBV15 and TRBJ1-1; D unresolved. The CDR3 consists of 14 residues. Germline V gene lookup returns CDR1 LNHNV and CDR2 YYDKDF (reference sequence). Trimming stripped 4 bases from V and 0 bases from J, with 9 bases between. The CDR3 DNA sequence: TGTGCCACCAGCAACTCTCAGGTGAACACTGAAGCTTTCTTT. Amino acid sequence: CATSNSQVNTEAFF. Based on the CDR3 plus reference TRBV15 and TRBJ1-1, the full variable domain is DAMVIQNPRYQVTQFGKPVTLSCSQTLNHNVMYWYQQKSSQAPKLLFHYYDKDFNNEADTPDNFQSRRPNTSFCFLDIRSPGLGDTAMYLCATSNSQVNTEAFFGQGTRLTVV.

The V and J genes are TRBV12-5 and TRBJ1-5; 7 positions agree with TRBD1. Trimming at V came to 6 bases and at J to 0 bases, leaving 14 bases not matched to a gene. The CDR3 is 18 residues long. Germline V lookup: CDR1 LGHNT, CDR2 FRNRAP. The CDR3 DNA follows: TGTGCTAGTGGCCCGGGACAGCCAAACTCCCTTAGCAATCAGCCCCAGCATTTT. Residues: CASGPGQPNSLSNQPQHF.

The V call is TRBV5-5, the J call TRBJ2-1; D uncertain. Germline V lookup: CDR1 SGHKS, CDR2 YYEKEE (reference sequence). CDR3 size: 11 residues. V lost 4 bases, J lost 9 bases, and 8 bases lay in between. In nucleotides, the CDR3 is TGTGCCAGCAGCCAATCCGGTGAGCAGTTCTTC. It translates to CASSQSGEQFF.